Listed below are T cell receptor beta chains from one sample, sequenced in a study of response to subunit inactivated influenza vaccine. TCRdb re-called the RT-PCR reads through MiXCR, storing one row per CDR3 protein. The sample yields approximately 500,000 distinct CDR3 sequences, roughly 13% seen once. The specimen was PBMCs from blood, collected 40 to 50 days after vaccination. The source of these receptors is a middle-aged man who received an inactivated influenza vaccine. The CDR3 runs from the conserved cysteine through the conserved F or W. Each record gives: clone size, J gene, CDR3 length, D gene, V gene, CDR3 DNA, CDR3 protein. The D gene is left open where the match is weak. Clone size is stated in some rows and not others, as once, few, many or a class when expanded.

>few|TRBJ2-1|11|-|TRBV24-1
TGTGCCACCAATTCACACAATGAGCAGTTCTTC
CATNSHNEQFF
>-|TRBJ1-5|14|-|TRBV6-1
TGTGCCAGCAGTGAAGCCCCGCCGGGTCAGCCCCAGCATTTT
CASSEAPPGQPQHF
>-|TRBJ2-1|14|-|TRBV4-1
TGCGCCAGCAGCAGTCGCTCCAGGGTCAATGAGCAGTTCTTC
CASSSRSRVNEQFF
>few|TRBJ2-7|15|-|TRBV20-1
TGCAGTGCTAGAGATCTTCATGGCGGTACCTACGAGCAGTACTTC
CSARDLHGGTYEQYF
>-|TRBJ2-1|15|-|TRBV28
TGTGCCAGCAGTTTGGCCGTTCACAGGGCTAATGAGCAGTTCTTC
CASSLAVHRANEQFF
>many|TRBJ2-2|15|-|TRBV7-9
TGTGCCAGCAGCTATCCCAGGATAAACACCGGGGAGCTGTTTTTT
CASSYPRINTGELFF
>-|TRBJ1-6|16|-|TRBV7-6
TGTGCCAGCAGCCCGTCCCTAGGGCAAGTGAATTCACCCCTCCACTTT
CASSPSLGQVNSPLHF
>few|TRBJ2-3|13|-|TRBV6-1
TGTGCCAGCCGCGACGGCTTCACAGATACGCAGTATTTT
CASRDGFTDTQYF
>-|TRBJ2-4|18|-|TRBV28
TGTGCCAGCAGTTTTTTTCCGCGGGCCTCCCCGGCCAAAAACATTCAGTACTTC
CASSFFPRASPAKNIQYF
>-|TRBJ2-5|15|TRBD2|TRBV4-3
TGCGCCAGCAGCCAAGACTCGCGGGAGGTGGAGACCCAGTACTTC
CASSQDSREVETQYF
>many|TRBJ2-5|13|-|TRBV4-2
TGTGCCAGCAGCCAAGATCCCGGGGAGACCCAGTACTTC
CASSQDPGETQYF
>few|TRBJ2-7|15|-|TRBV5-1
TGCGCCAGCAGCCAAAGACCCGACAGCTCCTACGAGCAGTACTTC
CASSQRPDSSYEQYF
>many|TRBJ2-2|14|-|TRBV10-2
TGCGCCAGCAGTACGGGGGCGGACACCGGGGAGCTGTTTTTT
CASSTGADTGELFF
>many|TRBJ2-7|14|-|TRBV29-1
TGCAGCGTTGGGCTTAGTGGGCGCGACTACGAGCAGTACTTC
CSVGLSGRDYEQYF
>few|TRBJ2-1|13|-|TRBV24-1
TGTGCCACCAGTGCATGGGGTCGTAATGAGCAGTTCTTC
CATSAWGRNEQFF
>few|TRBJ2-7|11|-|TRBV20-1
TGCAGTGCTAGGAGGGGGGCCCTACTGTTATTC
CSARRGALLLF
>many|TRBJ1-1|15|TRBD1|TRBV20-1
TGCAGTGCTAGAAACTTTAGACAGGGAACCTATGAAGCTTTCTTT
CSARNFRQGTYEAFF
>-|TRBJ1-1|17|TRBD1|TRBV3-1
TGTGCCAGCAGCCCCCAACCGACAGGGGTTACGAACACTGAAGCTTTCTTT
CASSPQPTGVTNTEAFF
>-|TRBJ2-5|17|-|TRBV20-1
TGCAGTGCTAGAAGCCTGACTAGCAGGGGACTCCAAGAGACCCAGTACTTC
CSARSLTSRGLQETQYF
>few|TRBJ2-1|15|TRBD2|TRBV6-1
TGTGCCAGCAGGGAGCTCGGGACTAGATTAAATGAGCAGTTCTTC
CASRELGTRLNEQFF
>many|TRBJ2-1|16|TRBD1|TRBV7-9
TGTGCCAGCAGTCCGACAGGGACGAGCTCCTACAATGAGCAGTTCTTC
CASSPTGTSSYNEQFF
>few|TRBJ2-7|14|-|TRBV12-3/TRBV12-4
TGTGCCAGCAGCTCACAGGGATCTTCCTACGAGCAGTACTTC
CASSSQGSSYEQYF
>many|TRBJ2-2|14|-|TRBV4-3
TGCGCCAGCAGCCAAGATTGGGCCCTCGGGGAGCTGTTTTTT
CASSQDWALGELFF
>-|TRBJ2-3|13|TRBD1|TRBV6-1
TGTGCCAGCAGCGACAGGGCGGCAGATACGCAGTATTTT
CASSDRAADTQYF
>many|TRBJ2-2|16|TRBD1|TRBV6-1
TGTGCCAGCAGGGACCTTGGGACAGCGAACACCGGGGAGCTGTTTTTT
CASRDLGTANTGELFF
>-|TRBJ2-5|15|-|TRBV28
TGTGCCAGCAGCCAGGGGGGGGCCTCCAGAGAGACCCAGTACTTC
CASSQGGASRETQYF
>-|TRBJ2-7|14|-|TRBV20-1
TGCAGTCTCTTACCCATGAGGGAGTCTCACGAGCAGTACTTC
CSLLPMRESHEQYF
>few|TRBJ2-2|15|TRBD2|TRBV7-2
TGTGCCAGCAGCTTAGCGGGAGGGCCTGGCGGGGAGCTGTTTTTT
CASSLAGGPGGELFF
>-|TRBJ1-3|15|-|TRBV10-3
TGTGCCATCAGGACTAACAGCCGCTCTGGAAACACCATATATTTT
CAIRTNSRSGNTIYF
>many|TRBJ1-6|14|-|TRBV20-1
TGCAGTGCTAGAGTGGGACCAACGAGTTCACCCCTCCACTTT
CSARVGPTSSPLHF